These 30 T cell receptor beta chains originate from one sample sequenced in a study of graft-versus-host responses after intestinal transplantation. Their antigen targets remain unknown. Using immunoSEQ multiplex PCR, the repertoire was profiled, and TCRdb retains in-frame clones only, with some absent. The profile shows under 90,000 clones, around 87% of them singletons. The input for sequencing was unstimulated CD8+ T cells sorted from spleen or lymph node cells, taken before transplant. The receptors originated from a human donor who was the organ donor for an intestinal transplant.

V is TRBV9 and J is TRBJ2-1; TRBD1 matches 10 bases. The CDR3 is made up of 15 amino acids. J was trimmed by 9 bases and V by 1 base; bases with no gene match: 7. The germline CDR1 and CDR2 sequences are SGDLS and YYNGEE. The CDR3 protein is CASSVFGTGDTEQFF. CDR3 nucleotides: TGTGCCAGCAGCGTATTTGGGACAGGGGATACTGAGCAGTTCTTC.

The rearrangement joins TRBV5-4 to TRBJ2-5; maybe TRBD2 (7 bases). From germline, CDR1 is SGHNT and CDR2 YYREEE (reference sequence). V was shortened by 1 base and J by 0 bases, with 16 bases between the two germline ends. CDR3 size: 17 residues. The DNA of the CDR3 is TGTGCCAGCAGCTTGTTGCACGCGGGGGCGGACCAAGAGACCCAGTACTTC. It translates to CASSLLHAGADQETQYF.

The rearrangement links TRBV7-9 to TRBJ2-3; D might be TRBD1 (6 bases). The germline CDR1 and CDR2 sequences are SEHNR and FQNEAQ (reference sequence). The CDR3 length is 14 residues. With 5 bases removed from V and 3 bases from J, the gap between germline ends came to 12 bases. CDR3 in DNA: TGTGCCAGCAGCACCCCTGGGACAACAGATACGCAGTATTTT. Translation: CASSTPGTTDTQYF.

This sequence joins TRBV7-6 and TRBJ2-2; a weak D match, TRBD2 (7 bases). V shed 6 bases and J shed 4 bases, with 21 bases lying between them. Germline values: CDR1 SGHVS, CDR2 FNYEAQ. CDR3 size: 17 residues. The CDR3 DNA sequence: TGTGCCAGCAGACAAGGGGGGGAGACGGAGGTCACCGGGGAGCTGTTTTTT. Protein sequence: CASRQGGETEVTGELFF. The whole variable domain, remainder taken from reference TRBV7-6 and TRBJ2-2, is GAGVSQSPRYKVTKRGQDVALRCDPISGHVSLYWYRQALGQGPEFLTYFNYEAQQDKSGLPNDRFSAERPEGSISTLTIQRTEQRDSAMYRCASRQGGETEVTGELFFGEGSRLTVL.

The rearrangement links TRBV9 to TRBJ1-2; TRBD1 agrees at 9 bases. V lost 3 bases, J lost 11 bases, and 11 bases stayed unmatched. The CDR3 has 14 residues. Looked up from germline, CDR1 is SGDLS and CDR2 is YYNGEE. The CDR3 here is CASSDGQGICWYTF. DNA for the CDR3: TGTGCCAGCAGCGACGGACAGGGGATATGTTGGTACACCTTC. The complete variable domain, with remaining parts taken from reference TRBV9 and TRBJ1-2, reads DSGVTQTPKHLITATGQRVTLRCSPRSGDLSVYWYQQSLDQGLQFLIQYYNGEERAKGNILERFSAQQFPDLHSELNLSSLELGDSALYFCASSDGQGICWYTFGSGTRLTVV.

V usage is TRBV27 and J usage is TRBJ2-5; a weak D match, TRBD1 (6 bases). The CDR3 has 15 residues. CDR1 is MNHEY, CDR2 SMNVEV, per germline (reference sequence). Trimming removed 3 bases at V and 0 bases at J, with 11 bases between. CDR3 amino acids: CASSLGQRYQETQYF. The CDR3 DNA reads TGTGCCAGCAGTTTGGGACAACGATACCAAGAGACCCAGTACTTC.

The rearrangement uses TRBV4-2 and TRBJ2-3; TRBD2 agrees at 7 bases. Germline values: CDR1 LGHNA, CDR2 YNFKEQ. This CDR3 spans 17 amino acids. V lost 4 bases and J lost 2; bases outside the gene matches: 12. The CDR3 coding sequence is TGTGCCAGCAGCCCTACGCTCTGGGGGGGTACCACAGATACGCAGTATTTT. Translated: CASSPTLWGGTTDTQYF.

The chain uses TRBV6-5 and TRBJ1-1, with a possible D match to TRBD1 (6 bases). Looked up from germline, CDR1 is MNHEY and CDR2 is SVGAGI. V was shortened by 6 bases and J by 0 bases, with 8 bases between the two germline ends. The CDR3 extends over 13 amino acids. The CDR3 nucleotides are TGTGCCAGCAGCTCAGGGGTGAACACTGAAGCTTTCTTT. The encoded protein is CASSSGVNTEAFF.

This chain joins TRBV6-5 and TRBJ1-2; 7 nucleotides match TRBD1. V shed 6 bases, J shed 3 bases, and the junction held 10 bases outside the gene matches. The CDR3 loop spans 15 amino acids. CDR1 is MNHEY, CDR2 SVGAGI, per germline. Written as DNA, the CDR3 is TGTGCCAGCAGCCTTACAGGGGTGAGAGACTATGGCTACACCTTC. Protein: CASSLTGVRDYGYTF.

The CDR3: CARSMGQGNTEAFF. CDR3 DNA: TGTGCCAGAAGCATGGGACAGGGGAACACTGAAGCTTTCTTT. The chain is built from TRBV5-3 and TRBJ1-1, with TRBD1 identical over 9 bases. TRBV5-3 is an ORF for which the function is uncertain. The CDR3 sequence is 14 residues long. With 4 bases clipped from V and 1 base from J, the junction kept 2 bases outside the gene matches.

The V gene is TRBV30, the J gene TRBJ1-1; 8 bases agree with TRBD1. Germline V CDR1 and CDR2: GTSNPN, SVGIG (reference sequence). The V segment lost 4 bases and the J segment 5 bases; nucleotides outside the gene matches: 15. The length of the CDR3 is 16 residues. CDR3 residues: CAWKGPIYRGTTEAFF. The DNA of the CDR3 is TGTGCCTGGAAGGGCCCCATTTACAGGGGGACAACTGAAGCTTTCTTT.

In this sample, this clone turned up a few times. The V gene is TRBV6-4, the J gene TRBJ2-3, with TRBD2 matching 8 bases. Germline V gene sequence: CDR1 MRHNA, CDR2 SNTAGT. The CDR3 covers 14 residues. V gave up 3 bases and J gave up 4 bases; unmatched junction bases: 3. In DNA, the CDR3 is TGTGCCAGCAGTGAAAACGGGGGGGCAGATACGCAGTATTTT. Amino acid sequence: CASSENGGADTQYF.

The rearrangement uses TRBV2 and TRBJ1-1, with TRBD1 as a possible D gene (5 bases). The germline V and J ends were trimmed by 9 bases and 0 bases, with 17 bases remaining between them. This CDR3 region has 15 residues. From germline, CDR1 is SNHLY and CDR2 FYNNEI. CDR3 nucleotides: TGTGCCAGGCGGACATCTCTCCAGGTGAACACTGAAGCTTTCTTT. This gives the protein CARRTSLQVNTEAFF.

The chain combines TRBV4-1 with TRBJ2-5; tentatively, D is TRBD2 (5 bases). V was trimmed by 1 base and J by 2 bases, leaving 14 bases between them. The CDR3 is made up of 16 amino acids. The germline V gene encodes CDR1 MGHRA and CDR2 YSYEKL. This CDR3 reads CASSQATGEPQETQYF. Written as DNA, the CDR3 is TGCGCCAGCAGCCAAGCCACCGGGGAGCCACAAGAGACCCAGTACTTC.

This chain connects TRBV7-2 to TRBJ2-7, with 8 bases identical to TRBD2. The CDR3 is 14 residues long. Losses at the gene ends were 4 bases for V and 6 bases for J; bases not matched to a gene: 8. Germline V CDR1 and CDR2: SGHTA, FQGNSA. The CDR3 loop is CASSSMGTSSEQYV. For the CDR3, the DNA is TGTGCCAGCAGCTCAATGGGGACTAGTAGCGAGCAGTACGTC.

This chain uses TRBV4-3 with TRBJ2-2, with D hard to call. V was pared by 5 bases and J by 5 bases, with 12 bases between. CDR1 and CDR2 (germline): LGHNA, YSLEER. The CDR3 covers 14 residues. CDR3 in DNA: TGCGCCAGCAGCGGATCAGTCGGGACCGGGGAGCTGTTTTTT. Translation: CASSGSVGTGELFF.

The chain recombines TRBV6-5 with TRBJ1-4, with 7 bases matching TRBD1. The CDR3 loop spans 15 amino acids. CDR1 MNHEY and CDR2 SVGAGI come from the germline V gene. Trimming cost V 3 bases and J 0 bases; bases outside gene matches: 1. This chain's CDR3 is CASSYTGATNEKLFF. Here the CDR3 DNA reads TGTGCCAGCAGTTATACAGGGGCAACTAATGAAAAACTGTTTTTT.

The count of this clone is one. This chain joins TRBV7-9 and TRBJ2-5; TRBD1 matches 7 bases. V lost 2 bases and J lost 5; bases outside the gene matches: 11. Germline CDR1 is SEHNR and CDR2 is FQNEAQ (reference sequence). The CDR3 length is 16 residues. The CDR3 region has the DNA TGTGCCAGCAGCTTAACAAGTGGACAGGTTAGGGAGACCCAGTACTTC. This codes for CASSLTSGQVRETQYF. Full variable domain (outside the CDR3, taken from reference TRBV7-9 and TRBJ2-5): DTGVSQNPRHKITKRGQNVTFRCDPISEHNRLYWYRQTLGQGPEFLTYFQNEAQLEKSRLLSDRFSAERPKGSFSTLEIQRTEQGDSAMYLCASSLTSGQVRETQYFGPGTRLLVL.

This clone was observed a single time. J is TRBJ2-2 and V is TRBV5-6; TRBD2 agrees at 10 bases. Germline CDR1 and CDR2: SGHDT and YYEEEE. The CDR3 runs to 16 residues. Germline trimming cut 4 bases from V and 6 bases from J; bases unmatched to any gene: 9. The CDR3 spells CASSPGLAGDPGELFF. CDR3 bases: TGTGCCAGCAGCCCCGGGCTAGCGGGGGACCCCGGGGAGCTGTTTTTT.

This sequence joins TRBV6-4 and TRBJ2-7; the match to TRBD1 covers 8 bases. The CDR3 covers 12 residues. V dropped 8 bases and J dropped 5; count of bases not matched to a gene: 5. The germline CDR1 and CDR2 sequences are MRHNA and SNTAGT. The DNA for the CDR3 is TGTGCCAGCGGTACGGGACAGGACGAGCAGTACGTC. Amino acid sequence: CASGTGQDEQYV.

The rearrangement links TRBV7-9 to TRBJ1-6, with D possibly matching TRBD1 (5 bases). The V gene lost 1 base and the J gene lost 7 bases, with 8 bases spanning the gap. CDR3 length: 14 residues. Germline V lookup: CDR1 SEHNR, CDR2 FQNEAQ (reference sequence). For the CDR3, the DNA is TGTGCCAGCAGCTTAGAGGGGCGGAATTCACCCCTCCACTTT. Its translation: CASSLEGRNSPLHF. Full variable domain (missing parts from reference TRBV7-9 and TRBJ1-6): DTGVSQNPRHKITKRGQNVTFRCDPISEHNRLYWYRQTLGQGPEFLTYFQNEAQLEKSRLLSDRFSAERPKGSFSTLEIQRTEQGDSAMYLCASSLEGRNSPLHFGNGTRLTVT.

This chain joins TRBV10-2 and TRBJ2-1, with unresolved D. This CDR3 has 14 residues. Trimming took off 0 bases at V and 6 bases at J, with 9 bases between the two ends. Germline CDR1 reads WSHSY; CDR2 reads SAAADI. For the CDR3, the DNA is TGCGCCAGCAGTGAGTCCGTAGTTAGCAATGAGCAGTTCTTC. Its protein product is CASSESVVSNEQFF.

The chain has TRBV4-1 and TRBJ1-2; D is possibly TRBD1 (6 bases). The CDR3 is 15 amino acids. V gave up 2 bases and J gave up 8 bases, with 18 bases separating them. The germline V gene has CDR1 MGHRA and CDR2 YSYEKL. The CDR3 loop is CASSQKDRLSEGYTF. The CDR3 region has the DNA TGCGCCAGCAGCCAAAAAGACAGGCTGAGCGAGGGCTACACCTTC.

This clone has just one count. This rearrangement joins TRBV9 to TRBJ2-1; no definite D call. V shed 3 bases and J shed 0 bases, with 13 bases lying between them. This CDR3 comprises 16 residues. Per the germline V gene, CDR1 is SGDLS and CDR2 is YYNGEE. The CDR3 bases are TGTGCCAGCAGCGCATACGGGTATTCCTCCTACAATGAGCAGTTCTTC. This gives the protein CASSAYGYSSYNEQFF.

In this sample, this clone turned up once. The genes are TRBV13 and TRBJ1-1; D gene uncertain. This CDR3 has 13 amino acids. Trimming took off 4 bases at V and 2 bases at J, with 8 bases between the two ends. Germline V gives CDR1 PRHDT, CDR2 FYEKMQ (reference sequence). CDR3 in amino acids: CASSSTPNTEAFF. CDR3 DNA sequence: TGTGCCAGCAGCTCCACACCAAACACTGAAGCTTTCTTT.

The rearrangement links TRBV28 to TRBJ2-3, with TRBD1 matching over 10 bases. Trimming at V came to 6 bases and at J to 4 bases, leaving 16 bases not matched to a gene. CDR3 length: 18 residues. Germline V gene data show CDR1 as MDHEN and CDR2 as SYDVKM. The CDR3 DNA reads TGTGCCAGCAGCCGACCCCAAGGGACAGGGGAGAAGTCAGATACGCAGTATTTT. Its translation: CASSRPQGTGEKSDTQYF.

The DNA for the CDR3 is TGTGCCAGCAGTGATTTTGGGACAGCGAATTCACCCCTCCACTTT. It specifies CASSDFGTANSPLHF. This sequence joins TRBV25-1 and TRBJ1-6; 7 positions agree with TRBD1. Germline-derived CDR1 and CDR2 are MGHDK and SYGVNS. The CDR3 totals 15 residues. The junction had 6 bases not matched to a gene; V was cut back by 3 bases and J by 7 bases. Full variable domain (outside the CDR3, taken from reference TRBV25-1 and TRBJ1-6): EADIYQTPRYLVIGTGKKITLECSQTMGHDKMYWYQQDPGMELHLIHYSYGVNSTEKGDLSSESTVSRIRTEHFPLTLESARPSHTSQYLCASSDFGTANSPLHFGNGTRLTVT.

The chain has TRBV4-1 and TRBJ1-1; D is unclear. This CDR3 spans 15 amino acids. Between the trimmed V and J ends, which lost 1 base and 1 base, there was a span of 10 bases. CDR1 is MGHRA, CDR2 YSYEKL, per germline. CDR3 sequence reads: CASSQVSGTNTEAFF. In DNA form, the CDR3 reads TGCGCCAGCAGCCAAGTCAGCGGTACGAACACTGAAGCTTTCTTT.

The chain is built from TRBV6-5 and TRBJ1-2; D perhaps matches TRBD1 (5 bases). The CDR3 extends over 15 amino acids. Germline V gene data show CDR1 as MNHEY and CDR2 as SVGAGI. Trimming left V 2 bases short and J 5 bases short, with 15 bases between. Here the CDR3 reads CASSYGAMGPYGYTF. CDR3 nucleotide sequence: TGTGCCAGCAGTTACGGTGCGATGGGGCCTTATGGCTACACCTTC.

The chain employs TRBV7-9 and TRBJ2-5; 7 nucleotides align to TRBD1. CDR1 is SEHNR, CDR2 FQNEAQ, per germline (reference sequence). Losses at the gene ends were 3 bases for V and 1 base for J; bases not matched to a gene: 5. The CDR3 loop spans 15 amino acids. Here the CDR3 reads CASSFEGAIQETQYF. The CDR3 bases are TGTGCCAGCAGCTTCGAGGGGGCGATCCAAGAGACCCAGTACTTC.